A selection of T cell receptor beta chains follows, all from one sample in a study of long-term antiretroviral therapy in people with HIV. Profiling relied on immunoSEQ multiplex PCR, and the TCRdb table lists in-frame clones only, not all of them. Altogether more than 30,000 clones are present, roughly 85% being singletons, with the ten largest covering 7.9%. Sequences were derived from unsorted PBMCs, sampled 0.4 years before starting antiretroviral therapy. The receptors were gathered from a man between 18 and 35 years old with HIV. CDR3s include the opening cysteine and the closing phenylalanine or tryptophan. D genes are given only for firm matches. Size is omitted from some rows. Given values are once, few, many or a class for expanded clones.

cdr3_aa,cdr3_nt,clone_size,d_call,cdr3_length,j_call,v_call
CASSPSGGAGDGYTF,TGTGCCAGCAGCCCAAGTGGGGGGGCAGGAGATGGCTACACCTTC,NA,NA,15,TRBJ1-2,TRBV5-4
CASSGTSGSYNEQFF,TGTGCCAGCAGCGGGACTAGCGGATCCTACAATGAGCAGTTCTTC,NA,TRBD2,15,TRBJ2-1,TRBV2
CASSLPFRAGPYNEQFF,TGTGCCAGCAGCTTACCCTTCAGAGCGGGACCCTACAATGAGCAGTTCTTC,NA,TRBD2,17,TRBJ2-1,TRBV7-9
CTSSHGWEGLFF,TGCACCAGCAGCCATGGGTGGGAGGGGCTGTTTTTT,NA,NA,12,TRBJ2-2,TRBV1
CASSETGFEKLFF,TGTGCCAGCAGTGAGACAGGATTTGAAAAACTGTTTTTT,NA,NA,13,TRBJ1-4,TRBV2
CASSLWASGDDEQFF,TGTGCCAGCAGCTTATGGGCTAGCGGGGACGATGAGCAGTTCTTC,NA,TRBD2,15,TRBJ2-1,TRBV7-2
CASSPPGRAAYEQYF,TGTGCCAGCAGTCCACCGGGACGCGCCGCTTACGAGCAGTACTTC,few,NA,15,TRBJ2-7,TRBV27
CASSPTASTDTQYF,TGTGCCAGTAGTCCAACCGCCAGCACAGATACGCAGTATTTT,NA,NA,14,TRBJ2-3,TRBV19
CSVEGQTTDTQYF,TGCAGCGTTGAAGGACAAACTACAGATACGCAGTATTTT,NA,NA,13,TRBJ2-3,TRBV29-1
CASSPSGTPLPYNEQFF,TGTGCTAGCAGCCCTAGCGGAACTCCCCTTCCGTACAATGAGCAGTTCTTC,NA,TRBD2,17,TRBJ2-1,TRBV7-7
CASSYGTFRDEQYF,TGTGCCAGCAGTTACGGGACATTCAGGGACGAGCAGTACTTC,NA,NA,14,TRBJ2-7,TRBV6-5
CASSQDSGPGTQYF,TGCGCCAGCAGCCAAGATAGTGGGCCCGGGACCCAGTACTTC,NA,NA,14,TRBJ2-5,TRBV4-1
CASSPRQSTYSNQPQHF,TGTGCCAGCTCACCAAGACAGTCTACTTATAGCAATCAGCCTCAGCATTTT,NA,NA,17,TRBJ1-5,TRBV18
CASSLVARGRNSPLHF,TGTGCCAGCAGTTTGGTCGCCAGGGGGAGGAATTCACCCCTCCACTTT,NA,TRBD1,16,TRBJ1-6,TRBV27
CASSFQGSGELFF,TGCGCCAGCAGCTTCCAGGGTTCCGGGGAGCTGTTTTTT,few,NA,13,TRBJ2-2,TRBV5-1
CASSLWGHVEEGSVLFF,TGTGCCAGCAGCTTATGGGGCCACGTCGAAGAGGGTAGCGTACTGTTTTTT,NA,NA,17,TRBJ1-4,TRBV11-2
CASSFLGGELFF,TGTGCCAGCAGCTTCCTGGGCGGGGAGCTGTTTTTT,NA,NA,12,TRBJ2-2,TRBV9
CASSLVRENSPLHF,TGTGCCAGCAGCTTAGTGAGGGAGAATTCACCCCTCCACTTT,NA,NA,14,TRBJ1-6,TRBV7-9
CASSQGSQGRYTEAFF,TGCGCCAGCAGCCAAGGTTCACAGGGGCGGTACACTGAAGCTTTCTTT,NA,TRBD1,16,TRBJ1-1,TRBV4-1
CASSELRGSTDTQYF,TGCGCCAGCAGTGAACTTCGGGGTAGCACAGATACGCAGTATTTT,NA,NA,15,TRBJ2-3,TRBV10-2
CASSYEPQVSYTF,TGTGCCAGCAGTTACGAACCACAGGTCTCCTACACCTTC,NA,NA,13,TRBJ1-2,TRBV6-5
CASSLMGHSNSPLHF,TGTGCCAGCAGCTTAATGGGACACAGTAATTCACCCCTCCACTTT,NA,NA,15,TRBJ1-6,TRBV5-4
CASSPQTTGANVLTF,TGTGCCAGCAGTCCCCAGACGACCGGGGCCAACGTCCTGACTTTC,NA,NA,15,TRBJ2-6,TRBV5-4
CASSPVETSGTGELFF,TGTGCCAGCAGCCCGGTGGAAACTAGCGGGACCGGGGAGCTGTTTTTT,NA,TRBD2,16,TRBJ2-2,TRBV5-4
CASSPHRHSYEQYF,TGTGCCAGCAGCCCTCACAGGCACTCCTACGAGCAGTACTTC,few,NA,14,TRBJ2-7,TRBV28